These 28 T cell receptor beta chains were sequenced from one sample in a study of shared clonotypes between healthy human individuals. TCRdb keeps only in-frame clones here, not all; method: immunoSEQ multiplex PCR. The sample carries hundreds of thousands of clones, around 92% recorded once. CD45RO-negative, CCR7-positively selected cells formed the naive CD8 fraction, excluding terminally differentiated effector memory CD45RA+ cells. The sequencing sample was made of naive CD8+ T cells sorted from blood. These receptors were taken from a man aged 25-45 years in good health.

The DNA for the CDR3 is TGTGCCAGCACCTATGGGACAGGCAGCAATCAGCCCCAGCATTTT. This codes for CASTYGTGSNQPQHF. This chain joins TRBV6-1 and TRBJ1-5; the match to TRBD1 covers 8 bases. Germline V gene data show CDR1 as MNHNS and CDR2 as SASEGT. The CDR3 length is 15 residues. J was trimmed by 1 base and V by 7 bases; bases with no gene match: 6.

The chain joins TRBV28 to TRBJ2-1, with TRBD2 as a possible D gene (6 bases). The CDR3 covers 16 residues. V gave up 3 bases and J gave up 0 bases, with 12 bases separating them. The germline V gene encodes CDR1 MDHEN and CDR2 SYDVKM. The CDR3 DNA reads as TGTGCCAGCAGTTTCTGGGACTTCAACTCCTACAATGAGCAGTTCTTC. It is translated as CASSFWDFNSYNEQFF.

This clone was counted between two and nine times. The rearrangement uses TRBV25-1 and TRBJ1-5; maybe TRBD1 (6 bases). Germline V gene sequence: CDR1 MGHDK, CDR2 SYGVNS. This CDR3 has 13 amino acids. V was clipped by 4 bases and J by 7 bases, with 11 bases between them. CDR3 bases: TGTGCCAGCAGTGGTGGAAGGGGGCAGCCCCAGCATTTT. As protein: CASSGGRGQPQHF.

This sequence joins TRBV7-3 and TRBJ2-5, with TRBD1 matching over 7 bases. V lost 5 bases, J lost 5 bases, and 11 bases stayed unmatched. Germline CDR1 is SGHTA and CDR2 is FQGTGA. There are 15 residues in the CDR3. CDR3 coding DNA: TGTGCCAGCAGCCTAAGCCGGACAGGAATGGAGACCCAGTACTTC. Translation gives CASSLSRTGMETQYF.

This clone was recorded once. The V call is TRBV7-9, the J call TRBJ1-2; possible D gene TRBD1, 6 bases. Trimming left V 1 base short and J 8 bases short, with 17 bases between. The CDR3 sequence is 15 residues long. In germline, CDR1 is SEHNR, CDR2 FQNEAQ (reference sequence). For the CDR3, the DNA is TGTGCCAGCAGCTTAGGTTCGCGACAGGTCCTAGGCTACACCTTC. This sequence encodes CASSLGSRQVLGYTF.

This chain joins TRBV19 and TRBJ1-5; D is ambiguous. The V end was cut by 3 bases, the J end by 3 bases, with 15 bases between. The CDR3 consists of 16 residues. Germline CDR1 and CDR2: LNHDA and SQIVND (reference sequence). The CDR3 DNA reads as TGTGCCAGTAGTATTAGTAGTTATGCCACCAATCAGCCCCAGCATTTT. Its translation: CASSISSYATNQPQHF. The complete variable domain, with remaining parts taken from reference TRBV19 and TRBJ1-5, reads DGGITQSPKYLFRKEGQNVTLSCEQNLNHDAMYWYRQDPGQGLRLIYYSQIVNDFQKGDIAEGYSVSREKKESFPLTVTSAQKNPTAFYLCASSISSYATNQPQHFGDGTRLSIL.

The V gene is TRBV5-1, the J gene TRBJ1-2; D is unclear. In germline, CDR1 is SGHRS, CDR2 YFSETQ. This CDR3 has 13 residues. Trimming cost V 4 bases and J 8 bases, with 15 bases left between them. CDR3 coding DNA: TGCGCCAGCAGCGCTCGTGAGGGCTCGGGCTACACCTTC. Translating it yields CASSAREGSGYTF. The whole variable domain, remainder taken from reference TRBV5-1 and TRBJ1-2, is KAGVTQTPRYLIKTRGQQVTLSCSPISGHRSVSWYQQTPGQGLQFLFEYFSETQRNKGNFPGRFSGRQFSNSRSEMNVSTLELGDSALYLCASSAREGSGYTFGSGTRLTVV.

CDR3 nucleotide sequence: TGTGCAACCCTAAGGGGGAGGGGGCTCACAGATACGCAGTATTTT. It encodes CATLRGRGLTDTQYF. This sequence joins TRBV6-6 and TRBJ2-3; D possibly uses TRBD1 or TRBD2 (7 bases each). CDR3 length: 15 residues. The germline V gene has CDR1 MNHNY and CDR2 SVGAGI (reference sequence).

This clone was observed a handful of times. V is TRBV12-5 and J is TRBJ1-1; no clear D gene. The CDR3 contains 13 residues. Germline assignment: CDR1 LGHNT and CDR2 FRNRAP. Trimming stripped 3 bases from V and 5 bases from J, with 10 bases between. CDR3 sequence: CASGFASRTEAFF. CDR3 coding DNA: TGTGCTAGTGGTTTCGCATCGAGGACTGAAGCTTTCTTT.

The V and J genes are TRBV7-9 and TRBJ2-7; 9 bases line up with TRBD2. Germline trimming cut 4 bases from V and 5 bases from J; bases unmatched to any gene: 6. The CDR3 is 14 amino acids. The germline V gene has CDR1 SEHNR and CDR2 FQNEAQ (reference sequence). CDR3 residues: CASSYRGLADEQYF. CDR3 nucleotide sequence: TGTGCCAGCAGCTACCGGGGACTAGCAGACGAGCAGTACTTC. The full variable domain, rest sourced from reference TRBV7-9 and TRBJ2-7, is DTGVSQNPRHKITKRGQNVTFRCDPISEHNRLYWYRQTLGQGPEFLTYFQNEAQLEKSRLLSDRFSAERPKGSFSTLEIQRTEQGDSAMYLCASSYRGLADEQYFGPGTRLTVT.

The V and J genes are TRBV13 and TRBJ2-7; D is unresolved. This CDR3 comprises 15 residues. CDR1 and CDR2 from the germline V gene are PRHDT and FYEKMQ (reference sequence). Between the trimmed V and J ends, which lost 5 bases and 0 bases, there was a span of 14 bases. The CDR3 sequence: CASSPPESPSYEQYF. The DNA of the CDR3 is TGTGCCAGCAGCCCGCCAGAGAGTCCCTCCTACGAGCAGTACTTC.

V is TRBV27 and J is TRBJ2-7; no clear D gene. In germline, CDR1 is MNHEY, CDR2 SMNVEV (reference sequence). The CDR3 loop spans 12 amino acids. V gave up 10 bases and J gave up 2 bases, with 12 bases separating them. CDR3 protein: CATSSGPYEQYF. CDR3 DNA: TGTGCCACCTCCTCTGGGCCCTACGAGCAGTACTTC.

This chain links TRBV18 with TRBJ2-2, with 12 bases matching TRBD2. Germline V gene data show CDR1 as KGHSH and CDR2 as LQKENI. Trimming at V came to 4 bases and at J to 4 bases, leaving 7 bases not matched to a gene. This CDR3 is built from 17 residues. The CDR3 DNA follows: TGTGCCAGCTCACTGCCACTAGCGGGAGGTCGCACCGGGGAGCTGTTTTTT. Residues: CASSLPLAGGRTGELFF.

The CDR3 spells CASSLVSGYNEQFF. The CDR3 nucleotides read TGTGCCAGCAGCTTAGTAAGCGGGTACAATGAGCAGTTCTTC. This chain uses TRBV2 with TRBJ2-1; possibly TRBD2 for D (6 bases). The CDR3 spans 14 residues. Trimming took 6 bases from V and 4 from J, leaving 13 bases between them. Germline V gene data show CDR1 as SNHLY and CDR2 as FYNNEI.

This chain links TRBV5-1 with TRBJ2-1, with D tentatively TRBD2 (6 bases). The CDR3 has 18 residues. With 0 bases removed from V and 4 bases from J, the gap between germline ends came to 20 bases. Germline lookup yields CDR1 SGHRS and CDR2 YFSETQ. The CDR3 loop is CASSLEVAATPPYNEQFF. CDR3 bases: TGCGCCAGCAGCTTGGAAGTAGCGGCAACACCCCCATACAATGAGCAGTTCTTC.

This chain joins TRBV5-4 and TRBJ2-2; D possibly matches TRBD1 or TRBD2 (5 bases each). Germline CDR1 and CDR2: SGHNT and YYREEE (reference sequence). The germline V and J ends were trimmed by 4 bases and 2 bases, with 15 bases remaining between them. There are 16 residues in the CDR3. Here the CDR3 reads CASSLRGRANTGELFF. CDR3 bases: TGTGCCAGCAGCCTTCGGGGCAGGGCAAACACCGGGGAGCTGTTTTTT.

V is TRBV7-9 and J is TRBJ2-3; either TRBD1 or TRBD2 may fit D (5 bases each). CDR3 length: 15 residues. V was trimmed by 8 bases and J by 1 base, leaving 16 bases between them. Germline assignment: CDR1 SEHNR and CDR2 FQNEAQ (reference sequence). DNA of the CDR3: TGTGCCAGCCCAGGGAGCGGATGGGGCACAGATACGCAGTATTTT. The encoded protein is CASPGSGWGTDTQYF.

Worth noting for this clone: This sequence is one base from a far larger clone and is likely a read error. The chain recombines TRBV2 with TRBJ2-3, with 11 nucleotides matching TRBD2. V lost 2 bases to trimming and J lost 3 bases; unmatched junction nucleotides: 1. The CDR3 length is 15 residues. Germline CDR1 is SNHLY and CDR2 is FYNNEI. DNA of the CDR3: TGTGCCAGCAGTGAACTAGCGGGAGGAACAGATACGCAGTATTTT. Amino acid sequence: CASSELAGGTDTQYF. Using reference TRBV2 and TRBJ2-3 for the parts outside the CDR3, the full variable domain is EPEVTQTPSHQVTQMGQEVILRCVPISNHLYFYWYRQILGQKVEFLVSFYNNEISEKSEIFDDQFSVERPDGSNFTLKIRSTKLEDSAMYFCASSELAGGTDTQYFGPGTRLTVL.

The chain has TRBV19 and TRBJ1-1; maybe TRBD1 (6 bases). Looked up from germline, CDR1 is LNHDA and CDR2 is SQIVND (reference sequence). The ends were cut back, 1 base at V and 3 bases at J, with 18 bases in the middle. CDR3 length: 17 amino acids. The CDR3 spells CASSIGPLPKGDTEAFF. The CDR3 nucleotides read TGTGCCAGTAGTATAGGCCCCCTTCCTAAGGGGGACACTGAAGCTTTCTTT.

As to this clone: Other DNA sequences in this specimen translate into the identical CDR3. The V and J genes are TRBV10-3 and TRBJ2-3; D uncertain. Germline V gene data show CDR1 as ENHRY and CDR2 as SYGVKD. This CDR3 comprises 11 residues. Trimming left V 3 bases short and J 6 bases short, with 4 bases between. In DNA, the CDR3 is TGTGCCATCAGTGATACTGATACGCAGTATTTT. Translation gives CAISDTDTQYF.

The chain joins TRBV27 to TRBJ2-1; TRBD2 might be the D (6 bases). The CDR3 loop spans 15 amino acids. Germline V gene data show CDR1 as MNHEY and CDR2 as SMNVEV (reference sequence). V was pared by 10 bases and J by 2 bases, with 18 bases between. CDR3 DNA sequence: TGTGCCACCAAAACCCGGGACTCCACCTACAATGAGCAGTTCTTC. This encodes CATKTRDSTYNEQFF.

The chain carries TRBV11-2 and TRBJ2-3; tentative D call: TRBD2 (6 bases). Germline lookup yields CDR1 SGHAT and CDR2 FQNNGV. This CDR3 region has 15 residues. V was trimmed by 8 bases and J by 0 bases, leaving 15 bases between them. DNA for the CDR3: TGTGCCAGCGGATTTGAGCGGGCTAGCACAGATACGCAGTATTTT. It specifies CASGFERASTDTQYF.

The gene calls are TRBV28 and TRBJ1-5; D call uncertain. The V gene's germline CDR1 is MDHEN and CDR2 SYDVKM. Trimming left V 10 bases short and J 0 bases short, with 16 bases between. CDR3 length: 15 amino acids. In DNA form, the CDR3 reads TGTGCCATTGGGCAGGACCGAAATAGCAATCAGCCCCAGCATTTT. Translated: CAIGQDRNSNQPQHF. The full variable domain, with the rest looked up from reference TRBV28 and TRBJ1-5, is DVKVTQSSRYLVKRTGEKVFLECVQDMDHENMFWYRQDPGLGLRLIYFSYDVKMKEKGDIPEGYSVSREKKERFSLILESASTNQTSMYLCAIGQDRNSNQPQHFGDGTRLSIL.

This chain links TRBV6-9 with TRBJ2-1; D perhaps matches TRBD1 (7 bases). With 8 bases removed from V and 5 bases from J, the gap between germline ends came to 13 bases. Germline V CDR1 and CDR2: MNHGY, SVAAGI. The length of the CDR3 is 13 residues. The CDR3: CASVPRGDNEQFF. In DNA form, the CDR3 reads TGTGCCAGCGTCCCCAGGGGGGACAATGAGCAGTTCTTC.

A single count supports this clone. J is TRBJ2-1 and V is TRBV7-9; D is ambiguous. Germline V gene sequence: CDR1 SEHNR, CDR2 FQNEAQ (reference sequence). The CDR3 is made up of 14 amino acids. Trimming took 2 bases from V and 8 from J, leaving 13 bases between them. CDR3 bases: TGTGCCAGCAGCTTACGCAGGAAGATCGATGAGCAGTTCTTC. Its translation is CASSLRRKIDEQFF.

V gene TRBV4-3 combines with J gene TRBJ2-7; D is unresolved. Deletions cut 1 base from V and 4 bases from J, with 11 bases between. The CDR3 spans 14 residues. Germline values: CDR1 LGHNA, CDR2 YSLEER. This CDR3 is CASSQGIGVYEQYF. CDR3 DNA: TGCGCCAGCAGCCAAGGAATAGGCGTTTACGAGCAGTACTTC.

Only one count was recorded for this clone. The rearrangement uses TRBV7-3 and TRBJ2-3; the D gene could be TRBD1 or TRBD2 (6 bases each). In germline, CDR1 is SGHTA, CDR2 FQGTGA. The CDR3 consists of 14 residues. Trimming took off 5 bases at V and 3 bases at J, with 12 bases between the two ends. CDR3 region: CASSLGGRTDTQYF. The CDR3 region has the DNA TGTGCCAGCAGCCTGGGGGGCAGGACAGATACGCAGTATTTT.

The gene calls are TRBV5-8 and TRBJ1-1, with D perhaps TRBD1 (5 bases). Germline CDR1 is SGHTS and CDR2 is YDEGEE. The CDR3 covers 14 residues. The V end was cut by 2 bases, the J end by 1 base, with 9 bases between. CDR3 DNA: TGTGCCAGCAGCTTCCAGGGCGCGAACACTGAAGCTTTCTTT. This gives the protein CASSFQGANTEAFF.